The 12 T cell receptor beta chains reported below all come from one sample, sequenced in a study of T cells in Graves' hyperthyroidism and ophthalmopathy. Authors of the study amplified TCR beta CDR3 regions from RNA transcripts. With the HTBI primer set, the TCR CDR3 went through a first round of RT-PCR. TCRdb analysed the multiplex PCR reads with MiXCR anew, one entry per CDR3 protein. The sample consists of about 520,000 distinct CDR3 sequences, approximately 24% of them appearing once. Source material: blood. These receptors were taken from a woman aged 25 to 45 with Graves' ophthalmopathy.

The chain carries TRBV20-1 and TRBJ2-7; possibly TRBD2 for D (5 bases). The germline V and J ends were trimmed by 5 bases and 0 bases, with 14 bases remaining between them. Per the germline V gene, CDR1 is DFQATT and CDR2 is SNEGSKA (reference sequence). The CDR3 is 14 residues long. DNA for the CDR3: TGCAGTGCTCCTGACTACGTTGTCTCCTACGAGCAGTACTTC. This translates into CSAPDYVVSYEQYF.

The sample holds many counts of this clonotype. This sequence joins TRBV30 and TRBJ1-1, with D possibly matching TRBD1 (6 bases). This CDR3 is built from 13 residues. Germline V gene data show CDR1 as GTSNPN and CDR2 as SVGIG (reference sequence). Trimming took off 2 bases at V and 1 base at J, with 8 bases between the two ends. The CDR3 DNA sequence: TGTGCCTGGAGTCTGGGACAGAACACTGAAGCTTTCTTT. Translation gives CAWSLGQNTEAFF.

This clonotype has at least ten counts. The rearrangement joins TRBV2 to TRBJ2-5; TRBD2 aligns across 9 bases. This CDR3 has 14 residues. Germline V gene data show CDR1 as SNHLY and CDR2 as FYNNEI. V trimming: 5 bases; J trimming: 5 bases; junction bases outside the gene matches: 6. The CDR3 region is CASSPGLATETQYF. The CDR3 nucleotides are TGTGCCAGCAGTCCGGGACTAGCTACGGAGACCCAGTACTTC.

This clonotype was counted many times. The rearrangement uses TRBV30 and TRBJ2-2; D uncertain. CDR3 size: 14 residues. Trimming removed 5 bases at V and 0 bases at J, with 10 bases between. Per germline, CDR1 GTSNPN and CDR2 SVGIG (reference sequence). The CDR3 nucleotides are TGTGCCTGGGAGATTGGCGCGAACACCGGGGAGCTGTTTTTT. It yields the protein CAWEIGANTGELFF.

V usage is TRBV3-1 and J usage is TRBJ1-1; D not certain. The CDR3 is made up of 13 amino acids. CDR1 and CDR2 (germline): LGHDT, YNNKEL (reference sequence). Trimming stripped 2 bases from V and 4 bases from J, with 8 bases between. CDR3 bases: TGTGCCAGCAGCCAAAGGGAGGGCACTGAAGCTTTCTTT. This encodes CASSQREGTEAFF.

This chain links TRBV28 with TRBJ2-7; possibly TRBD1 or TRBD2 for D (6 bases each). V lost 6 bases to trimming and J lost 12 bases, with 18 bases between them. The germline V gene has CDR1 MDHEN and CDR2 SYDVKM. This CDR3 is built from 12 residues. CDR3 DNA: TGTGCCAGCAGGCCCGGGGGCAGCAATCCGTACTTC. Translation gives CASRPGGSNPYF.

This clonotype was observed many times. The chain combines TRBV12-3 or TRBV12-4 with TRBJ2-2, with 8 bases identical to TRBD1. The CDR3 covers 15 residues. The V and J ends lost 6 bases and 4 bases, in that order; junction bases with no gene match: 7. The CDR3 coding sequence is TGTGCCAGCAGCCCGACAGGGGTACTCACCGGGGAGCTGTTTTTT. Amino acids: CASSPTGVLTGELFF.

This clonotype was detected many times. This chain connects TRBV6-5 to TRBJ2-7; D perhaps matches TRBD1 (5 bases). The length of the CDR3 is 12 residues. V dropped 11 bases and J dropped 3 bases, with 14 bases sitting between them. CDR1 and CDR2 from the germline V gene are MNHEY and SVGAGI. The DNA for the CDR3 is TGTGCCGGATCGGACACCGGCTACGAGCAGTACTTC. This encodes CAGSDTGYEQYF.

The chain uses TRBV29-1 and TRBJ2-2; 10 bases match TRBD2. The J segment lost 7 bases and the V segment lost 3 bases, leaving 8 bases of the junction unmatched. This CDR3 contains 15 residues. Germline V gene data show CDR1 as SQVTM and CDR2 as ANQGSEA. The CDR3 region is CSVDAAGGPGGELFF. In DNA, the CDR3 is TGCAGCGTTGATGCAGCGGGAGGGCCTGGCGGGGAGCTGTTTTTT.

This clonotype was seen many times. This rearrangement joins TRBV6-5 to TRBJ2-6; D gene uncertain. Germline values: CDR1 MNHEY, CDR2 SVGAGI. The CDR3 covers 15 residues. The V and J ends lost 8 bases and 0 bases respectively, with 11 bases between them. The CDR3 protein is CASGHSISGANVLTF. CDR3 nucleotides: TGTGCCAGCGGTCACTCGATCTCTGGGGCCAACGTCCTGACTTTC.

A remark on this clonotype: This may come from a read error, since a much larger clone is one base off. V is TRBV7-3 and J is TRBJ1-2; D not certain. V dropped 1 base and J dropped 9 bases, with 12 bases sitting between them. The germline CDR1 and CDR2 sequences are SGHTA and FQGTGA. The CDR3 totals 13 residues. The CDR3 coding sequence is TGTGCCAGCAGCTTAATTTCCGGGGATAGCTACACCTTC. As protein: CASSLISGDSYTF.

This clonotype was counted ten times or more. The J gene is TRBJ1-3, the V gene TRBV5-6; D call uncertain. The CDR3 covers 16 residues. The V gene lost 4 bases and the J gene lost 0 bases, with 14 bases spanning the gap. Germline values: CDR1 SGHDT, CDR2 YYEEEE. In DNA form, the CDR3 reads TGTGCCAGCAGCCTAAACTTGGCCTACTCTGGAAACACCATATATTTT. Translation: CASSLNLAYSGNTIYF.